This T cell receptor beta chain originates from a study of CD8+ T cells in alopecia areata. As for treatment: oral pan-JAK inhibitor, 5-10 mg twice daily. Those with alopecia areata gave lesional scalp punch biopsies and peripheral blood. Sorting separated CD4+ and CD8+ T cells out of PBMCs. Reverse transcribed after extraction, RNA yielded cDNA as the sequencing template. Libraries were prepared by immunoSEQ multiplex PCR; TCRdb keeps only in-frame clonotypes and omits some of them. Of 150,000 to 200,000 clones listed, more than 55% were seen once; the top ten hold approximately 3.5%. The CDR3 spans 15 residues. V lost 1 base, J lost 0 bases, and 10 bases lay in between. Looked up from germline, CDR1 is GTSNPN and CDR2 is SVGIG (reference sequence).

This clonotype was obtained from a human donor with alopecia areata. The rearrangement links TRBV30 to TRBJ2-1; D may be TRBD1 (5 bases). The sequences come from CD4+ T cells sorted from blood, collected at week 4, from a patient treated with tofacitinib. CDR3 protein: CAWSGGLSSYNEQFF. The CDR3, as DNA: TGTGCCTGGAGTGGGGGCCTCAGCTCCTACAATGAGCAGTTCTTC.